The clone carrying this T cell receptor (beta chain) came up many times. What it binds is not known. Diagnosing involved the use of clinical symptoms, serum thyroxine and TRAb, thyroid ultrasound and orbital computed tomography. V was pared by 7 bases and J by 2 bases, with 12 bases between. The CDR3 is 13 amino acids. Germline lookup yields CDR1 SNHLY and CDR2 FYNNEI. The sample comes from a study of T cells in Graves' hyperthyroidism and ophthalmopathy. At the level of the study: Before treatment of any kind, peripheral blood was taken at initial diagnosis.

Authors of the study amplified TCR beta CDR3 regions from RNA transcripts. TCR CDR3 underwent first-round RT-PCR with the HTBI primer set. TCRdb ran MiXCR on the multiplex PCR reads and lists one entry per CDR3 protein. Here the sample spans 500,000 to 550,000 distinct CDR3 sequences, about a fifth being singletons. Study-wide points: Ophthalmopathy and stable hyperthyroidism were separated by a 13 V-J model. Most clonotypes expanded in thyroid above 0.001 were likewise present in blood.

The chain carries TRBV2 and TRBJ2-7, with D hard to call. The specimen sequenced was blood. This TCR derives from a man aged 18 to 30 with Graves' hyperthyroidism. Written as DNA, the CDR3 is TGTGCCAGCACCAGTAGGTCCGCCTACGAGCAGTACTTC. Translating gives CASTSRSAYEQYF. Combining the CDR3 with reference TRBV2 and TRBJ2-7 gives the whole variable domain EPEVTQTPSHQVTQMGQEVILRCVPISNHLYFYWYRQILGQKVEFLVSFYNNEISEKSEIFDDQFSVERPDGSNFTLKIRSTKLEDSAMYFCASTSRSAYEQYFGPGTRLTVT.